These 18 T cell receptor beta chains were all obtained from the same sample, sequenced in a study of shared clonotypes between healthy human individuals. Method: immunoSEQ multiplex PCR; TCRdb's copy keeps in-frame clones and lacks some. The repertoire has some 1 million clones, under 80% of them found once; the top ten carry approximately 1.5%. What was sequenced was memory CD4+ T cells sorted from blood. Stated subset: CD45RA-negative fraction. These receptors were taken from a man aged 18 to 35 in good health.

J is TRBJ2-3 and V is TRBV30; 12 bases match TRBD2. The CDR3 length is 16 residues. Germline lookup yields CDR1 GTSNPN and CDR2 SVGIG (reference sequence). The V and J ends lost 5 bases and 5 bases, in that order; junction bases with no gene match: 11. DNA of the CDR3: TGTGCCTGGGGCCCGGGACTAGCGGGTTCAATAGATACGCAGTATTTT. Its protein product is CAWGPGLAGSIDTQYF. Supplemented by reference TRBV30 and TRBJ2-3, the full variable domain reads SQTIHQWPATLVQPVGSPLSLECTVEGTSNPNLYWYRQAAGRGLQLLFYSVGIGQISSEVPQNLSASRPQDRQFILSSKKLLLSDSGFYLCAWGPGLAGSIDTQYFGPGTRLTVL.

DNA for the CDR3: TGTGCCAGCAGTTCTGGGGCGCGGGAGACCCAGTACTTC. This gives the protein CASSSGARETQYF. The J gene is TRBJ2-5, the V gene TRBV28; D might be TRBD1 (5 bases). The CDR3 runs 13 residues. Germline CDR1 and CDR2: MDHEN and SYDVKM. V was shortened by 4 bases and J by 5 bases, with 11 bases between the two germline ends.

Only a few counts were recorded for this clone. This chain links TRBV2 with TRBJ1-1, with 8 bases that match TRBD1. Germline V gene sequence: CDR1 SNHLY, CDR2 FYNNEI. The CDR3 is 13 residues long. The trim removed 6 bases at V and 6 bases at J, leaving 6 bases unmatched. CDR3 bases: TGTGCCAGCAGGGTGACAGGGGATTCTGAAGCTTTCTTT. Translating gives CASRVTGDSEAFF.

V and J are TRBV28 and TRBJ2-2; TRBD1 is a possible D gene (6 bases). The CDR3 is made up of 16 amino acids. The V end lost 1 base, the J end lost 6 bases, and 15 bases lay between the germline ends. Germline assignment: CDR1 MDHEN and CDR2 SYDVKM. The CDR3 loop is CASSLSGQTGPGELFF. For the CDR3, the DNA is TGTGCCAGCAGTTTATCAGGACAGACTGGGCCCGGGGAGCTGTTTTTT.

The rearrangement joins TRBV5-1 to TRBJ1-2, with D uncertain. This CDR3 has 14 residues. CDR1 and CDR2 (germline): SGHRS, YFSETQ. V lost 0 bases and J 8 bases, leaving 14 bases between the germline ends. In DNA form, the CDR3 reads TGCGCCAGCAGCTTGGGCGCCCCGGGCGGCGGCTACACCTTC. Residues: CASSLGAPGGGYTF.

V usage is TRBV30 and J usage is TRBJ2-2; 8 nucleotides match TRBD1. This CDR3 is built from 14 residues. CDR1 GTSNPN and CDR2 SVGIG come from the germline V gene (reference sequence). J lost 4 bases, V lost 0 bases, and 1 base had no gene match. CDR3 coding DNA: TGTGCCTGGAGTGTACAGGGGGGCACCGGGGAGCTGTTTTTT. Its translation: CAWSVQGGTGELFF.

This rearrangement joins TRBV18 to TRBJ1-1; TRBD1 matches at 7 bases. Losses at the gene ends were 2 bases for V and 2 bases for J; bases not matched to a gene: 5. This CDR3 has 15 amino acids. The germline V gene encodes CDR1 KGHSH and CDR2 LQKENI. CDR3: CASSPMTGINTEAFF. CDR3 coding DNA: TGTGCCAGCTCACCAATGACAGGGATTAACACTGAAGCTTTCTTT.

The J gene is TRBJ2-7, the V gene TRBV19, with 10 nucleotides matching TRBD2. V lost 5 bases, J lost 2 bases, and 6 bases stayed unmatched. Looked up from germline, CDR1 is LNHDA and CDR2 is SQIVND (reference sequence). There are 15 residues in the CDR3. CDR3 loop: CASSPLAGAAYEQYF. The CDR3 DNA follows: TGTGCCAGTAGTCCGCTAGCGGGGGCGGCCTACGAGCAGTACTTC.

The rearrangement links TRBV7-2 to TRBJ1-1; weak D call: TRBD1 (6 bases). The CDR3 totals 14 residues. Per germline, CDR1 SGHTA and CDR2 FQGNSA. V dropped 5 bases and J dropped 6 bases, with 16 bases sitting between them. CDR3 amino acids: CASSQQAGDAEAFF. Here the CDR3 DNA reads TGTGCCAGCAGCCAGCAGGCAGGGGACGCTGAAGCTTTCTTT.

In its sample, this clone was seen a few times. This sequence joins TRBV4-1 and TRBJ1-5; the D is unclear. Germline V gives CDR1 MGHRA, CDR2 YSYEKL. The V end was cut by 0 bases, the J end by 9 bases, with 15 bases between. This CDR3 comprises 15 residues. CDR3: CASSQEGAGQMPQHF. CDR3 sequence (DNA): TGCGCCAGCAGCCAAGAGGGTGCAGGCCAAATGCCCCAGCATTTT.

This sequence joins TRBV6-1 and TRBJ1-5, with D perhaps TRBD1 (5 bases). This CDR3 contains 14 residues. Per germline, CDR1 MNHNS and CDR2 SASEGT. Trimming removed 6 bases at V and 3 bases at J, with 12 bases between. CDR3 in amino acids: CASRQGSFNQPQHF. For the CDR3, the DNA is TGTGCCAGCAGGCAGGGATCGTTCAATCAGCCCCAGCATTTT.

This clone has a handful of counts. The sample carries other DNA sequences with the same CDR3. This chain links TRBV7-3 with TRBJ2-6, with D possibly matching TRBD2 (5 bases). The CDR3 totals 15 residues. The germline V and J ends were trimmed by 2 bases and 0 bases, with 5 bases remaining between them. From germline, CDR1 is SGHTA and CDR2 FQGTGA. The CDR3 nucleotides are TGTGCCAGCAGCTTAGGAGGCTCTGGGGCCAACGTCCTGACTTTC. This sequence encodes CASSLGGSGANVLTF. Full variable domain (rest looked up from reference TRBV7-3 and TRBJ2-6): GAGVSQTPSNKVTEKGKYVELRCDPISGHTALYWYRQSLGQGPEFLIYFQGTGAADDSGLPNDRFFAVRPEGSVSTLKIQRTERGDSAVYLCASSLGGSGANVLTFGAGSRLTVL.

The chain links TRBV6-6 to TRBJ1-2; no clear D. This CDR3 spans 15 amino acids. Germline V gives CDR1 MNHNY, CDR2 SVGAGI (reference sequence). V lost 5 bases and J lost 8, with 21 bases in between. CDR3 bases: TGTGCCAGCAGTCCCTCCGTAACCCTAGTAGTGGGCTACACCTTC. Translated, it gives CASSPSVTLVVGYTF.

The chain couples TRBV6-1 to TRBJ1-3, with D perhaps matching TRBD1 (6 bases). This CDR3 comprises 14 residues. Germline lookup yields CDR1 MNHNS and CDR2 SASEGT. V lost 8 bases to trimming and J lost 0 bases, with 11 bases between them. The CDR3 reads CASGGTTSGNTIYF. In DNA form, the CDR3 reads TGTGCCAGCGGCGGGACAACCTCTGGAAACACCATATATTTT.

The chain uses TRBV27 and TRBJ2-3; 8 nucleotides agree with TRBD1. The germline gives CDR1 MNHEY, CDR2 SMNVEV (reference sequence). The CDR3 extends over 17 amino acids. V dropped 6 bases and J dropped 2; count of bases not matched to a gene: 13. This chain's CDR3 is CASSSEGTGRPTDTQYF. The CDR3 DNA reads TGTGCCAGCAGCTCAGAAGGGACAGGAAGACCCACAGATACGCAGTATTTT.

In the case of this clone: A read error may be the cause here, since a much bigger clone is one base away. This sample also contains other DNA sequences that code for the same CDR3. This sequence joins TRBV5-4 and TRBJ2-5; no firm D call. Germline lookup yields CDR1 SGHNT and CDR2 YYREEE (reference sequence). CDR3 length: 11 residues. Trimming removed 4 bases at V and 2 bases at J, with 3 bases between. The CDR3: CASSQQETQYF. CDR3 DNA sequence: TGTGCCAGCAGCCAACAAGAGACCCAGTACTTC.

As to this clone: With a far larger clone one base away, a read error is the likely cause. This sample includes further DNA sequences coding for the same CDR3. The V gene is TRBV27, the J gene TRBJ1-3, with a weak D call TRBD1 (6 bases). CDR1 and CDR2 from the germline V gene are MNHEY and SMNVEV (reference sequence). This CDR3 has 16 residues. V was trimmed by 6 bases and J by 1 base, leaving 16 bases between them. CDR3 nucleotides: TGTGCCAGCAGCTTCGGTCGCAGGGGTTCTGGAAACACCATATATTTT. This encodes CASSFGRRGSGNTIYF.

This clone is a singleton in its sample. The genes are TRBV27 and TRBJ2-7, with a weak D call TRBD2 (6 bases). The CDR3 runs 15 residues. Per the germline V gene, CDR1 is MNHEY and CDR2 is SMNVEV (reference sequence). V was clipped by 5 bases and J by 1 base, with 15 bases between them. CDR3 loop: CASSTRTGASYEQYF. CDR3 nucleotide sequence: TGTGCCAGCAGTACCAGGACGGGAGCTTCCTACGAGCAGTACTTC.